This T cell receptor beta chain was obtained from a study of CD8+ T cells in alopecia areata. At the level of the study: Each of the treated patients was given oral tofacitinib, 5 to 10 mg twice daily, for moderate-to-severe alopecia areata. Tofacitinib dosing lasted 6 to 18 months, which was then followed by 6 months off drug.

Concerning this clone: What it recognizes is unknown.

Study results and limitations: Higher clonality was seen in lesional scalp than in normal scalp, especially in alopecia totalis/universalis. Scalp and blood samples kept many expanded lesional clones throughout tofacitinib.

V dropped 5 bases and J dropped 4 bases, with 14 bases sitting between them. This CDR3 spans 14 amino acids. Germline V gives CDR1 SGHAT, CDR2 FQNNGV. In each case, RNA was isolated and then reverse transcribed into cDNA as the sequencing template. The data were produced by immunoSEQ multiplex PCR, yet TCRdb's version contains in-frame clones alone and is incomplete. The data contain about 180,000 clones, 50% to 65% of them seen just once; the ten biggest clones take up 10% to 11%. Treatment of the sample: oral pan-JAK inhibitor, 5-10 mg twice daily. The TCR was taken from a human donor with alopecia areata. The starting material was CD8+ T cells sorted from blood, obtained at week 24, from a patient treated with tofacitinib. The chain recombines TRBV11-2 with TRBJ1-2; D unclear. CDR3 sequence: CASSPSGGPYGYTF. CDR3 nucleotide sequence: TGTGCCAGCAGCCCTTCCGGTGGTCCCTATGGCTACACCTTC.